The TCR beta chain under discussion was sequenced for a study of T cells in Graves' hyperthyroidism and ophthalmopathy. Study findings and constraints: Ophthalmopathy, which appeared later, was predicted by the model a median around 6.5 months before onset.

Amplified TCR beta CDR3 regions came from RNA transcripts. During a first-round RT-PCR of the TCR CDR3, the HTBI primer set was used. A single record per CDR3 protein comes from TCRdb applying MiXCR to the multiplex PCR reads. The data show around 210,000 distinct CDR3 sequences, with roughly a sixth seen just once and roughly 55% held by the top ten. In the case of this clonotype: Its specificity is unknown. The junction and the germline gene differ at one end; a read error may be behind it.

This CDR3 has 12 amino acids. CDR1 is GTSNPN, CDR2 SVGIG, per germline (reference sequence). The study enrolled patients aged 18 to 65 with newly diagnosed hyperthyroidism of under 2 months' duration. The material sequenced was blood. The origin of this receptor is a woman in her 50s with Graves' hyperthyroidism. The chain has TRBV30 and TRBJ2-6, with 9 bases aligning to TRBD2. CDR3 sequence: CAWRATSGREAF. The CDR3 DNA sequence: TGTGCCTGGAGAGCGACTAGCGGAAGAGAAGCTTTC.